Following are 32 T cell receptor beta chains from one sample sequenced in a study of circulating and synovial CD4+ cells in juvenile arthritis. The method was immunoSEQ multiplex PCR; TCRdb's version includes in-frame clones alone and lacks a portion of them. The sample holds under 40,000 clones, about 96% seen once. Material: CD4+ T cells from blood. These receptors were obtained from a human donor with juvenile idiopathic arthritis.

This rearrangement joins TRBV18 to TRBJ2-1, with 10 positions matching TRBD1. Germline CDR1 reads KGHSH; CDR2 reads LQKENI. Trimming cost V 2 bases and J 9 bases; bases outside gene matches: 13. The CDR3 length is 17 residues. In nucleotides, the CDR3 is TGTGCCAGCTCACCAAATAGACAGGGGGCGAGCGGCGGTGAGCAGTTCTTC. As protein: CASSPNRQGASGGEQFF.

This chain uses TRBV27 with TRBJ2-7, with a possible D match to TRBD2 (6 bases). The germline V gene has CDR1 MNHEY and CDR2 SMNVEV (reference sequence). This CDR3 region has 13 residues. Between the trimmed V and J ends, which lost 3 bases and 1 base, there was a span of 7 bases. This chain's CDR3 is CASSFRGSYEQYF. CDR3 coding DNA: TGTGCCAGCAGTTTTCGGGGGTCCTACGAGCAGTACTTC.

This chain joins TRBV7-3 and TRBJ2-2; D is possibly TRBD2 (5 bases). CDR1 and CDR2 from the germline V gene are SGHTA and FQGTGA. The CDR3 has 14 amino acids. V lost 8 bases and J 2 bases, leaving 12 bases between the germline ends. For the CDR3, the DNA is TGTGCCAGCGCCATAAGCGGTAACACCGGGGAGCTGTTTTTT. Protein sequence: CASAISGNTGELFF.

This chain uses TRBV6-5 with TRBJ1-1; D is undetermined. Germline CDR1 is MNHEY and CDR2 is SVGAGI. The CDR3 has 13 amino acids. The V gene lost 7 bases and the J gene lost 1 base, with 10 bases spanning the gap. CDR3 sequence (DNA): TGTGCCAGCAATCTAGGGAGGAACACTGAAGCTTTCTTT. This encodes CASNLGRNTEAFF.

V and J are TRBV6-6 and TRBJ1-5; TRBD1 matches at 8 bases. Looked up from germline, CDR1 is MNHNY and CDR2 is SVGAGI (reference sequence). V was pared by 4 bases and J by 4 bases, with 9 bases of the junction left unmatched. The CDR3 is 16 amino acids. This CDR3 is CASSWRQGRQNQPQHF. DNA of the CDR3: TGTGCCAGCAGTTGGAGACAGGGGCGGCAGAATCAGCCCCAGCATTTT.

V and J are TRBV4-1 and TRBJ1-2; 9 bases agree with TRBD1. V lost 1 base to trimming and J lost 5 bases; unmatched junction nucleotides: 5. Looked up from germline, CDR1 is MGHRA and CDR2 is YSYEKL. The CDR3 contains 15 residues. DNA for the CDR3: TGCGCCAGCAGCCAAGCTCCAGGGACAGGGTATGGCTACACCTTC. Encoded protein: CASSQAPGTGYGYTF.

The genes are TRBV6-6 and TRBJ1-4, with 7 bases matching TRBD1. J lost 8 bases, V lost 5 bases, and 5 bases had no gene match. The CDR3 sequence is 13 residues long. The V gene's germline CDR1 is MNHNY and CDR2 SVGAGI (reference sequence). As DNA, the CDR3 is TGTGCCAGCAGTCAGGGACAGTCGGAAAAACTGTTTTTT. It codes for CASSQGQSEKLFF.

The rearrangement uses TRBV12-5 and TRBJ2-1, with TRBD1 as a possible D gene (6 bases). The CDR3 is 16 amino acids. Trimming stripped 0 bases from V and 2 bases from J, with 11 bases between. Germline V gene lookup returns CDR1 LGHNT and CDR2 FRNRAP. The CDR3 spells CASGLVLRGTYNEQFF. DNA for the CDR3: TGTGCTAGTGGTTTGGTACTGAGGGGGACCTACAATGAGCAGTTCTTC.

The chain employs TRBV6-5 and TRBJ1-3; no clear D. Between the trimmed V and J ends, which lost 2 bases and 0 bases, there was a span of 11 bases. The germline V gene encodes CDR1 MNHEY and CDR2 SVGAGI. There are 16 residues in the CDR3. The CDR3 here is CASSYGSGSSGNTIYF. The CDR3 coding sequence is TGTGCCAGCAGTTACGGTTCCGGGAGCTCTGGAAACACCATATATTTT.

The J gene is TRBJ2-3, the V gene TRBV5-6; TRBD1 matches at 8 bases. CDR1 is SGHDT and CDR2 is YYEEEE in the germline V gene. The junction had 16 bases not matched to a gene; V was cut back by 4 bases and J by 0 bases. The CDR3 runs 19 residues. In DNA, the CDR3 is TGTGCCAGCAGCAAAGATAGAGTCTGGACAGGGTATAGCACAGATACGCAGTATTTT. Translating gives CASSKDRVWTGYSTDTQYF.

The chain recombines TRBV5-1 with TRBJ2-1; 9 nucleotides agree with TRBD2. Germline trimming cut 3 bases from V and 5 bases from J; bases unmatched to any gene: 9. The germline V gene has CDR1 SGHRS and CDR2 YFSETQ. This CDR3 has 16 amino acids. CDR3 sequence (DNA): TGCGCCAGCAGCTCACAAGGCGGGGGGGCTAACAATGAGCAGTTCTTC. This codes for CASSSQGGGANNEQFF.

The gene calls are TRBV19 and TRBJ1-5; the D gene is possibly TRBD1 (6 bases). The CDR3 loop spans 14 amino acids. The V gene lost 7 bases and the J gene lost 6 bases, with 16 bases spanning the gap. Germline CDR1 LNHDA, CDR2 SQIVND (reference sequence). This CDR3 is CASTVGGAGQPQHF. The CDR3 DNA is TGTGCCAGTACCGTCGGGGGGGCTGGTCAGCCCCAGCATTTT.

The chain combines TRBV6-1 with TRBJ2-7, with 10 nucleotides matching TRBD1. Unmatched junction bases numbered 9, after V lost 3 bases and J lost 4 bases. The germline V gene has CDR1 MNHNS and CDR2 SASEGT. The CDR3 runs 16 residues. Here the CDR3 reads CASSEIRQGAKYEQYF. In nucleotides, the CDR3 is TGTGCCAGCAGTGAGATCCGACAGGGGGCAAAGTACGAGCAGTACTTC.

This chain connects TRBV28 to TRBJ2-5; 9 nucleotides line up with TRBD1. With 7 bases clipped from V and 2 bases from J, the junction kept 8 bases outside the gene matches. The germline gives CDR1 MDHEN, CDR2 SYDVKM. This CDR3 has 15 residues. DNA for the CDR3: TGTGCCAGCAATGGTGGGGGACAGGGACAAGAGACCCAGTACTTC. It translates to CASNGGGQGQETQYF.

The chain carries TRBV30 and TRBJ2-3; 8 bases align to TRBD2. The CDR3 runs to 15 residues. The V and J ends lost 2 bases and 1 base, in that order; junction bases with no gene match: 5. Germline loops: CDR1 GTSNPN, CDR2 SVGIG (reference sequence). This CDR3 is CAWSPGGPGTDTQYF. CDR3 DNA sequence: TGTGCCTGGAGTCCGGGAGGGCCGGGCACAGATACGCAGTATTTT.

This chain uses TRBV5-4 with TRBJ2-1; 10 nucleotides agree with TRBD2. The CDR3 is made up of 18 amino acids. CDR1 and CDR2 (germline): SGHNT, YYREEE (reference sequence). V shed 4 bases and J 1 base; nucleotides not matched to a gene: 11. The CDR3 here is CASSQGSSSGGSYNEQFF. The CDR3 DNA follows: TGTGCCAGCAGCCAAGGGTCGTCTAGCGGGGGATCCTACAATGAGCAGTTCTTC. The full variable domain, completed using reference TRBV5-4 and TRBJ2-1, is ETGVTQSPTHLIKTRGQQVTLRCSSQSGHNTVSWYQQALGQGPQFIFQYYREEENGRGNFPPRFSGLQFPNYSSELNVNALELDDSALYLCASSQGSSSGGSYNEQFFGPGTRLTVL.

V and J are TRBV7-2 and TRBJ2-1; TRBD2 agrees at 11 bases. Trimming removed 0 bases from V and 10 bases from J; junction bases left unmatched: 11. Germline V gene lookup returns CDR1 SGHTA and CDR2 FQGNSA. CDR3 length: 17 residues. CDR3 nucleotide sequence: TGTGCCAGCAGCTTAGCCGGCGTAGCGGGAGGGCCGTGGGAGCAGTTCTTC. Its protein is CASSLAGVAGGPWEQFF.

The chain couples TRBV7-2 to TRBJ2-1, with D unresolved. The germline V gene encodes CDR1 SGHTA and CDR2 FQGNSA. CDR3 length equals 12 residues. V was cut by 1 base and J by 15 bases, with 13 bases left in between. The CDR3 DNA follows: TGTGCCAGCAGCTTAGAATCGGCGAGGTCGTTCTTC. As protein: CASSLESARSFF.

This chain links TRBV28 with TRBJ2-6, with TRBD1 matching over 7 bases. Germline-derived CDR1 and CDR2 are MDHEN and SYDVKM. Unmatched junction bases numbered 7, after V lost 5 bases and J lost 0 bases. The CDR3 is 17 amino acids. For the CDR3, the DNA is TGTGCCAGCAGTCCCAGGACAGGCAACTCTGGGGCCAACGTCCTGACTTTC. Amino acids: CASSPRTGNSGANVLTF. Full variable domain (rest looked up from reference TRBV28 and TRBJ2-6): DVKVTQSSRYLVKRTGEKVFLECVQDMDHENMFWYRQDPGLGLRLIYFSYDVKMKEKGDIPEGYSVSREKKERFSLILESASTNQTSMYLCASSPRTGNSGANVLTFGAGSRLTVL.

CDR3 DNA: TGCGCCAGCAGCTTAGGAGGAGAAGAGACCCAGTACTTC. Its protein is CASSLGGEETQYF. The chain joins TRBV5-1 to TRBJ2-5; D possibly corresponds to TRBD2 (5 bases). This CDR3 spans 13 amino acids. Germline CDR1 reads SGHRS; CDR2 reads YFSETQ. V was pared by 2 bases and J by 3 bases, with 8 bases between.

This chain links TRBV19 with TRBJ2-5; 9 bases match TRBD1. Matching the DNA end better, TRBJ2-7 makes the J call doubtful. The germline gives CDR1 LNHDA, CDR2 SQIVND (reference sequence). This CDR3 region has 15 residues. CDR3 sequence: CASSVTGGRSYEQYF. Here the CDR3 DNA reads TGTGCCAGTAGTGTGACAGGGGGACGGTCCTACGAGCAGTACTTC.

The chain is built from TRBV7-9 and TRBJ2-6, with TRBD1 matching over 7 bases. Trimming removed 5 bases from V and 0 bases from J; junction bases left unmatched: 7. Germline CDR1 SEHNR, CDR2 FQNEAQ (reference sequence). The CDR3 length is 17 residues. DNA for the CDR3: TGTGCCAGCAGCCCTCGGACAGGACCCTCTGGGGCCAACGTCCTGACTTTC. As protein: CASSPRTGPSGANVLTF. Supplemented by reference TRBV7-9 and TRBJ2-6, the full variable domain reads DTGVSQNPRHKITKRGQNVTFRCDPISEHNRLYWYRQTLGQGPEFLTYFQNEAQLEKSRLLSDRFSAERPKGSFSTLEIQRTEQGDSAMYLCASSPRTGPSGANVLTFGAGSRLTVL.

This CDR3 reads CASTEPGTGDEKLFF. CDR3 nucleotide sequence: TGTGCCAGCACCGAACCCGGGACAGGGGATGAAAAACTGTTTTTT. V usage is TRBV2 and J usage is TRBJ1-4, with 10 bases identical to TRBD1. Trimming cost V 7 bases and J 6 bases; bases outside gene matches: 8. CDR1 and CDR2 from the germline V gene are SNHLY and FYNNEI. CDR3 length: 15 amino acids.

This chain links TRBV4-2 with TRBJ2-3; TRBD2 matches 7 bases. CDR1 is LGHNA and CDR2 is YNFKEQ in the germline V gene. The V and J ends lost 1 base and 6 bases, in that order; junction bases with no gene match: 7. The CDR3 is 15 residues long. For the CDR3, the DNA is TGTGCCAGCAGCCAAGTCCCGCGGGGAGGGGATACGCAGTATTTT. This encodes CASSQVPRGGDTQYF.

CDR3 amino acids: CASSIAGNTGELFF. The CDR3 DNA reads TGTGCCAGTAGTATAGCCGGGAACACCGGGGAGCTGTTTTTT. V is TRBV19 and J is TRBJ2-2; D unresolved. Germline lookup yields CDR1 LNHDA and CDR2 SQIVND (reference sequence). The ends were cut back, 1 base at V and 1 base at J, with 4 bases in the middle. The CDR3 runs 14 residues.

The chain has TRBV7-7 and TRBJ2-3; D is unclear. Per the germline V gene, CDR1 is SSHAT and CDR2 is FNYEAQ (reference sequence). Trimming removed 5 bases from V and 6 bases from J, with 9 bases in between. The CDR3 covers 12 residues. This chain's CDR3 is CASSPTGDTQYF. The CDR3 DNA reads as TGTGCCAGCAGCCCAACCGGGGATACGCAGTATTTT.

The V and J genes are TRBV6-6 and TRBJ1-6, with 8 bases identical to TRBD1. J gave up 8 bases and V 6 bases, and 6 bases lay outside the gene matches. Germline CDR1 is MNHNY and CDR2 is SVGAGI (reference sequence). This CDR3 has 14 amino acids. CDR3 sequence: CASRPRGQDSPLHF. DNA for the CDR3: TGTGCCAGCAGGCCCAGGGGGCAGGATTCACCCCTCCACTTT.

The genes are TRBV25-1 and TRBJ1-2, with 7 bases aligning to TRBD1. This CDR3 spans 14 amino acids. V lost 8 bases and J lost 4; bases outside the gene matches: 10. The V gene's germline CDR1 is MGHDK and CDR2 SYGVNS. CDR3 region: CASGRTGVGYGYTF. The CDR3 DNA follows: TGTGCCAGCGGCCGCACAGGGGTCGGCTATGGCTACACCTTC.

The chain joins TRBV2 to TRBJ2-7; possible D gene TRBD2, 5 bases. The germline CDR1 and CDR2 sequences are SNHLY and FYNNEI. Trimming left V 6 bases short and J 0 bases short, with 6 bases between. The CDR3 loop spans 12 amino acids. For the CDR3, the DNA is TGTGCCAGCAGGGACTCCTCCTACGAGCAGTACTTC. It codes for CASRDSSYEQYF.

This clone was picked up one time. V is TRBV19 and J is TRBJ2-2; no definite D call. This CDR3 is 15 amino acids long. Trimming took 7 bases from V and 3 from J, leaving 15 bases between them. Per the germline V gene, CDR1 is LNHDA and CDR2 is SQIVND (reference sequence). The CDR3 DNA reads as TGTGCCAGTAATGGCGCGGTAAGGTACACCGGGGAGCTGTTTTTT. This encodes CASNGAVRYTGELFF.

The chain combines TRBV28 with TRBJ2-7; TRBD1 aligns across 7 bases. The CDR3 totals 16 residues. From germline, CDR1 is MDHEN and CDR2 SYDVKM. J was trimmed by 1 base and V by 4 bases; bases with no gene match: 10. For the CDR3, the DNA is TGTGCCAGCAGTTCCAATGCTTGGGGACAGTCCTACGAGCAGTACTTC. Protein: CASSSNAWGQSYEQYF.

The chain links TRBV28 to TRBJ2-7, with 10 bases aligning to TRBD1. Germline-derived CDR1 and CDR2 are MDHEN and SYDVKM. V lost 4 bases to trimming and J lost 6 bases; unmatched junction nucleotides: 3. The CDR3 is 13 residues long. CDR3 residues: CASSSGTGAEQYF. The CDR3 bases are TGTGCCAGCAGTTCGGGGACAGGGGCCGAGCAGTACTTC.